This TCR beta chain stems from a study of cytomegalovirus exposure and HLA in healthy donors. Background on the study: The roughly 670 first-cohort repertoires shared a platform with the 120 validation repertoires, as reported in a later analysis.

Repertoires were generated with immunoSEQ multiplex PCR, while TCRdb's copy carries only in-frame clones and drops some. The sample shows about 86,000 clones, 85% to 95% of them seen only once. The TCR sequence derives from a young man in good health and CMV-seronegative. The sequencing input was PBMCs.

The CDR3 DNA is TGTGCCAGCAGTTTATTAGCGGGGGAGCTCTACGAGCAGTACTTC. Its protein product is CASSLLAGELYEQYF. The rearrangement links TRBV27 to TRBJ2-7, with 9 nucleotides matching TRBD2. CDR1 and CDR2 (germline): MNHEY, SMNVEV (reference sequence). V lost 1 base and J lost 3; bases outside the gene matches: 4. CDR3 length equals 15 residues.